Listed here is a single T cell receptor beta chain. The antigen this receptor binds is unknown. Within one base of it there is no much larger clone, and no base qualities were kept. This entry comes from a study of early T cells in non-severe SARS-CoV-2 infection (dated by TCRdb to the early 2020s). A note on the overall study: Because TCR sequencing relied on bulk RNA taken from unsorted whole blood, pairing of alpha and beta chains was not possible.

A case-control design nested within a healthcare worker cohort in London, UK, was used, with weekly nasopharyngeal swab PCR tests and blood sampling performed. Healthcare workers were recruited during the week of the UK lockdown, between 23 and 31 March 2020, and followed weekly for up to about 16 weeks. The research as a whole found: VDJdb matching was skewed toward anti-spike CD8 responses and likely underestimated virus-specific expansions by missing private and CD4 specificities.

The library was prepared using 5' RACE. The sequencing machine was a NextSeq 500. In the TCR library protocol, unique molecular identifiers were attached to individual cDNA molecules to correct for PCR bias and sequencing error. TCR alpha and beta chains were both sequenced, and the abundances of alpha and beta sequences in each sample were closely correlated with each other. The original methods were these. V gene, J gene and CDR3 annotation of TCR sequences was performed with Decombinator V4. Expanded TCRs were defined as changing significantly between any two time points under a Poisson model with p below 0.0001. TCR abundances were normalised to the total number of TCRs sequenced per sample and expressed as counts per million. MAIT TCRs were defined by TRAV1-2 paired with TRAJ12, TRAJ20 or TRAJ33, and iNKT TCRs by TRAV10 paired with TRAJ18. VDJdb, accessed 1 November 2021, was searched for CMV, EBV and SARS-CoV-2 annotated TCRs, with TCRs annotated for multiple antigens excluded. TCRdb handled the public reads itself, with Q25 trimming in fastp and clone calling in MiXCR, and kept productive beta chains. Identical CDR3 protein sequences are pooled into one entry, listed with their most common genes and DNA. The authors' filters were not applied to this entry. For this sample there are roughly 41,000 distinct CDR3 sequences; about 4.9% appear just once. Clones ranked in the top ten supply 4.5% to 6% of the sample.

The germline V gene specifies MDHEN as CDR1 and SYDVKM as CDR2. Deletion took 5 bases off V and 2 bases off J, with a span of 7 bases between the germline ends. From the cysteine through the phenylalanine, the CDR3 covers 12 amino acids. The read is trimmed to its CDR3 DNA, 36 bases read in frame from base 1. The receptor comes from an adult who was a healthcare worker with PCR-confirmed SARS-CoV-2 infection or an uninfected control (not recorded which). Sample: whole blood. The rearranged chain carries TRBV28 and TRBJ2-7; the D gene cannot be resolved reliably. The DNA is TGTGCCAGCAGTCTTTGGACCTACGAGCAGTACTTC. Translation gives CASSLWTYEQYF. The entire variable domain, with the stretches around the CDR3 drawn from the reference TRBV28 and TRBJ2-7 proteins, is DVKVTQSSRYLVKRTGEKVFLECVQDMDHENMFWYRQDPGLGLRLIYFSYDVKMKEKGDIPEGYSVSREKKERFSLILESASTNQTSMYLCASSLWTYEQYFGPGTRLTVT.